This T cell receptor beta chain was found in a study of blood T cell repertoires in COVID-19. Study-wide context: Whether acute or convalescent, the COVID-19 samples came from the United States, Italy and Spain. T cells, B-cell-depleted T cells, or PBMCs supplied cDNA or gDNA.

The J segment lost 5 bases and the V segment lost 4 bases, leaving 5 bases of the junction unmatched. CDR3 length: 15 amino acids. Germline V gene data show CDR1 as SGHAT and CDR2 as FQDESV (reference sequence). Followed longitudinally, the Seattle patients had been enrolled during active infection. In the authors' workflow: Amplifying reference gene primers gave estimates of nucleated cell counts. Only in-frame clones appear in the TCRdb table, and some are missing; sequencing was by immunoSEQ multiplex PCR. V and J calls and clone size are given by that table; D and trimming were obtained from the DNA. Of about 160,000 clones listed, about 88% were seen once; the top ten hold around 5.4%.

Sequenced input: peripheral blood. The rearrangement uses TRBV11-1 and TRBJ2-5; 12 nucleotides agree with TRBD2. This sequence originates from a woman aged 50 to 60 with COVID-19, enrolled during active disease. Here the CDR3 reads CASSWASGGAETQYF. For the CDR3, the DNA is TGTGCCAGCAGCTGGGCTAGCGGGGGGGCGGAGACCCAGTACTTC.